These T cell receptor beta chains were read from a single sample in a study of blood T cell repertoires in COVID-19. Sequencing used immunoSEQ multiplex PCR; TCRdb keeps in-frame clones, though not all of them. In the table there are over 200,000 clones, around 87% of which are singletons. Specimen: peripheral blood. The source of these receptors is a woman between 50 and 59 years old with acute or convalescent COVID-19. The CDR3 runs from the conserved cysteine through the conserved F or W. The D gene is left open where the match is weak. Clone size, where shown, is once, few, many, or a class for clones that have expanded.

CASRQYRDGYTF TGTGCCAGCAGACAATACAGGGATGGCTACACCTTC 12 TRBV6-5 - TRBJ1-2 -
CASSRQGDTEAFF TGTGCCAGCAGTAGACAGGGGGACACTGAAGCTTTCTTT 13 TRBV28 TRBD1 TRBJ1-1 -
CASSLSGNQPQHF TGTGCCAGCAGTTTATCGGGGAATCAGCCCCAGCATTTT 13 TRBV28 - TRBJ1-5 -
CASSLSPGQGAYEQYF TGCGCCAGCAGCCTATCACCGGGACAGGGGGCCTACGAGCAGTACTTC 16 TRBV4-3 TRBD1 TRBJ2-7 -
CASSPGTGARGGTDTQYF TGTGCCAGCAGTCCCGGGACAGGGGCGCGTGGAGGCACAGATACGCAGTATTTT 18 TRBV11-3 TRBD1 TRBJ2-3 -
CASSWGVGTGSEQFF TGTGCCAGCAGCTGGGGGGTTGGGACAGGGAGTGAGCAGTTCTTC 15 TRBV11-2 TRBD1 TRBJ2-1 -
CASSLGLAGGTDTQYF TGCGCCAGCAGCTTGGGACTAGCGGGAGGCACAGATACGCAGTATTTT 16 TRBV5-1 TRBD2 TRBJ2-3 -
CASNWGPGNTIYF TGTGCCAGCAATTGGGGGCCTGGAAACACCATATATTTT 13 TRBV28 - TRBJ1-3 -
CASSAFLFNSPLHF TGTGCCAGCAGCGCCTTCCTGTTTAATTCACCCCTCCACTTT 14 TRBV9 - TRBJ1-6 -
CASKEGALNTEAFF TGTGCCAGTAAGGAGGGGGCCCTGAACACTGAAGCTTTCTTT 14 TRBV19 TRBD1 TRBJ1-1 -
CASSVGAGGWGTEAFF TGTGCCAGCAGCGTAGGGGCAGGGGGCTGGGGCACTGAAGCTTTCTTT 16 TRBV9 TRBD1 TRBJ1-1 -
CASTRGVQGASEKLFF TGTGCCAGTACCCGGGGGGTACAGGGGGCATCTGAAAAACTGTTTTTT 16 TRBV19 TRBD1 TRBJ1-4 -
CASSRGDYEQYF TGTGCCAGCAGCCGCGGCGACTACGAGCAGTACTTC 12 TRBV7-9 - TRBJ2-7 -
CASSLVGLDGTEAFF TGCGCCAGCAGCTTGGTGGGCCTTGATGGGACTGAAGCTTTCTTT 15 TRBV5-1 - TRBJ1-1 once
CATGTSGSNEQFF TGTGCCACCGGGACTAGCGGGAGCAATGAGCAGTTCTTC 13 TRBV19 TRBD2 TRBJ2-1 -
CASSLVGMSYNEQFF TGTGCCAGCAGCTTGGTCGGGATGTCCTACAATGAGCAGTTCTTC 15 TRBV5-5 - TRBJ2-1 -
CAWNPQRQFSGANVLTF TGTGCCTGGAACCCCCAGCGGCAGTTCTCTGGGGCCAACGTCCTGACTTTC 17 TRBV30 - TRBJ2-6 -
CASSLGLAGGNTGELFF TGTGCCAGCAGCCTGGGACTAGCGGGAGGGAACACCGGGGAGCTGTTTTTT 17 TRBV5-4 TRBD2 TRBJ2-2 -
CASSLAAGPYYEQYF TGTGCCAGCAGCTTGGCAGCGGGACCCTACTACGAGCAGTACTTC 15 TRBV7-2 TRBD2 TRBJ2-7 once
CASTVPGQGLITEAFF TGCGCCAGCACCGTCCCGGGACAGGGTTTGATCACTGAAGCTTTCTTT 16 TRBV5-1 TRBD1 TRBJ1-1 -
CASSPRTVNTEAFF TGTGCCAGTAGTCCGCGGACAGTGAACACTGAAGCTTTCTTT 14 TRBV19 - TRBJ1-1 -
CASSLFLSDTQYF TGCGCCAGCAGCTTGTTTCTATCAGATACGCAGTATTTT 13 TRBV5-1 - TRBJ2-3 -
CASSIQGRISNQPQHF TGTGCCAGTAGTATACAGGGAAGAATAAGCAATCAGCCCCAGCATTTT 16 TRBV19 - TRBJ1-5 -